The T cell receptor beta chain under discussion was sequenced for a study of CD8+ T cells in alopecia areata. Study at large: Tofacitinib dosing lasted 6 to 18 months, which was then followed by 6 months off drug.

Study outcomes and limitations: Across lesional scalp, and particularly alopecia totalis/universalis, clonality surpassed that of normal scalp.

This sample's treatment: oral pan-JAK inhibitor, 5-10 mg twice daily. This clone was counted a few times. Its antigen is still unknown. V lost 8 bases, J lost 0 bases, and 8 bases lay in between. Germline CDR1 reads SGHTA; CDR2 reads FQGNSA. This CDR3 comprises 13 residues. Following RNA extraction, reverse transcription yielded cDNA that acted as the sequencing template. Sequenced by immunoSEQ multiplex PCR; TCRdb stores in-frame clones only, minus some. The sample has 200,000 to 250,000 clones; roughly 64% are singletons. This receptor was taken from a human donor with alopecia areata. The chain carries TRBV7-2 and TRBJ1-5, with unresolved D. Sequenced material: CD4+ T cells sorted from blood, taken at week 4, from a patient treated with tofacitinib. CDR3 region: CASATFSNQPQHF. The CDR3 nucleotides read TGTGCCAGCGCGACCTTTAGCAATCAGCCCCAGCATTTT.